Listed below are T cell receptor beta chains from one sample, sequenced in a study of shared clonotypes between healthy human individuals. TCRdb's copy holds only in-frame clones and misses some; the assay was immunoSEQ multiplex PCR. The data hold hundreds of thousands of clones, with around 77% observed a single time. Sequencing input: PBMCs. The source of these receptors is a woman aged 40 to 49 in good health. Some clones in this sample may be carry-over from other donors' samples. Both conserved end residues are part of each CDR3.

>TRBJ2-7|TRBV2
CASVGTNLVEQYF
>TRBJ2-7|TRBV18
CASSPPDRFTYEQYF
>TRBJ2-5|TRBV5-5
CASSLVRGETQYF
>TRBJ2-7|TRBV27
CASSLGQTYEQYF
>TRBJ1-2|TRBV6-5
CASTPGFLYGYTF
>TRBJ1-2|TRBV18
CASSGTGATNYGYTF
>TRBJ2-2|TRBV27
CASSLSGGITGELFF
>TRBJ1-2|TRBV9
CASSPSGGYGYTF
>TRBJ1-3|TRBV18
CASSGYRDPGNTIYF
>TRBJ2-5|TRBV18
CASSPNRQETQYF
>TRBJ2-3|TRBV6-4
CASSESGTSADTQYF
>TRBJ1-3|TRBV19
CASSILTGASGNTIYF
>TRBJ2-2|TRBV7-9
CASSLRGLAGRTGELFF
>TRBJ1-2|TRBV10-1
CALRFNYGYTF
>TRBJ2-5|TRBV29-1
CSVETGRWGTQYF
>TRBJ1-1|TRBV10-3
CAISEGTGGYTEAFF
>TRBJ2-7|TRBV4-3
CASSQETGVHEQYF
>TRBJ2-1|TRBV5-1
CASSLKTSGSIDEQFF
>TRBJ2-3|TRBV29-1
CSVRQGANTDTQYF
>TRBJ2-2|TRBV6-4
CASSDSGASGELFF
>TRBJ2-5|TRBV5-1
CAGSWSGSLETQYF
>TRBJ2-1|TRBV10-1
CASSVGAGVGYNEQFF
>TRBJ1-1|TRBV5-4
CASSSGKQGNTEAFF
>TRBJ2-1|TRBV2
CASRSRGTSYNEQFF
>TRBJ2-3|TRBV5-4
CASSLGLAGGADTQYF
>TRBJ2-7|TRBV27
CASNPGRAGREQCF
>TRBJ1-1|TRBV7-9
CASSSNELSGTEAFF
>TRBJ1-2|TRBV28
CASSVPGQGARGYTF
>TRBJ2-7|TRBV30
CAWSAGVTNEQYF
>TRBJ1-5|TRBV19
CASSPHVVGTVYDSNQPQHF
>TRBJ1-1|TRBV27
CASLPRERDTEAFF
>TRBJ1-1|TRBV5-6
CASSRGRENTEAFF
>TRBJ2-7|TRBV7-2
CASSLDLAGVDEQYF
>TRBJ2-7|TRBV7-9
CASSLALGALAGYEQYF
>TRBJ1-2|TRBV7-2
CASSLGAPGNYGYTF
>TRBJ2-7|TRBV11-1
CASRGRQFHYEQYF
>TRBJ1-5|TRBV10-2
CASSSRQLQPQHF
>TRBJ2-7|TRBV5-4
CASSRGGVVSSYEQYF
>TRBJ1-2|TRBV19
CASSSDRASYGYTF
>TRBJ2-7|TRBV28
CASSFPRTGRHEQYF
>TRBJ2-1|TRBV9
CASSPGGGSPNEQFF
>TRBJ2-1|TRBV6-1
CASSRGVWEQFF
>TRBJ2-5|TRBV7-2
CASSLLFSSETQYF
>TRBJ2-5|TRBV5-4
CASSLDKGQETQYF
>TRBJ2-1|TRBV2
CASSTGLGIGEQFF
>TRBJ2-1|TRBV10-3
CAISPGELDEQFF
>TRBJ2-1|TRBV7-9
CASSTTTGTGSNEQFF
>TRBJ2-2|TRBV27
CASRAEAQNTGELFF
>TRBJ2-5|TRBV28
CASRSGLAGHQETQYF
>TRBJ2-2|TRBV10-1
CASSESPGQGAGELFF
>TRBJ2-7|TRBV19
CASSRQGRSDYEQYF
>TRBJ1-2|TRBV5-1
CASSLAGGYGYTF
>TRBJ1-2|TRBV13
CASSFKGPRGYTF
>TRBJ1-4|TRBV4-3
CASSPEGYRGRREKLFF
>TRBJ1-1|TRBV28
CASSTPGQEAFF
>TRBJ2-7|TRBV11-2
CASSPGTTIYEQYF
>TRBJ2-1|TRBV2
CASSGSGHYNEQFF
>TRBJ2-1|TRBV4-2
CASSHRGQRTYNEQFF
>TRBJ2-3|TRBV11-2
CASSLGTDTQYF